Listed below are T cell receptor beta chains from one sample, sequenced in a study of PD-L1 blockade in urothelial cancer. Using immunoSEQ multiplex PCR, the repertoire was profiled, and TCRdb retains in-frame clones only, with some absent. The sample carries some 120,000 clones, approximately 90% recorded once. The sample was PBMCs, taken around atezolizumab (anti-PD-L1) treatment. The source is a man in his 60s with urothelial cancer. The CDR3 runs from the conserved cysteine through the conserved F or W. The D gene is left open where the match is weak. Not every row has a clone size; where given, it reads once, few, many or a size class.

d_gene: TRBD2; abundance: -; len: 17; j_gene: TRBJ2-2; v_gene: TRBV7-2; CDR3aa: CASSFTSGSGFLGELFF; CDR3nt: TGTGCCAGCAGCTTTACTAGCGGGTCGGGGTTTTTAGGGGAGCTGTTTTTT
d_gene: -; abundance: -; len: 14; j_gene: TRBJ1-4; v_gene: TRBV5-4; CDR3aa: CASSDPRDKEKLFF; CDR3nt: TGTGCCAGCAGCGACCCCCGGGACAAGGAAAAACTGTTTTTT
d_gene: TRBD1; abundance: -; len: 13; j_gene: TRBJ1-1; v_gene: TRBV5-6; CDR3aa: CASSPIGTGEAFF; CDR3nt: TGTGCCAGCAGCCCCATTGGGACAGGGGAGGCTTTCTTT
d_gene: -; abundance: -; len: 15; j_gene: TRBJ2-3; v_gene: TRBV7-2; CDR3aa: CASSLAVGGSATQYF; CDR3nt: TGTGCCAGCAGCTTAGCGGTTGGGGGGTCGGCTACGCAGTATTTT
d_gene: TRBD2; abundance: -; len: 16; j_gene: TRBJ2-2; v_gene: TRBV7-3; CDR3aa: CASSLGLATNTGELFF; CDR3nt: TGTGCCAGCAGCCTTGGACTAGCAACGAACACCGGGGAGCTGTTTTTT
d_gene: -; abundance: -; len: 14; j_gene: TRBJ2-5; v_gene: TRBV21-1; CDR3aa: CASSKVRGQETQYF; CDR3nt: TGTGCCAGCAGCAAAGTTCGGGGGCAAGAGACCCAGTACTTC
d_gene: -; abundance: -; len: 14; j_gene: TRBJ1-5; v_gene: TRBV5-1; CDR3aa: CASSLDRGNQPQHF; CDR3nt: TGCGCCAGCAGCTTGGACCGGGGCAATCAGCCCCAGCATTTT
d_gene: TRBD1; abundance: -; len: 16; j_gene: TRBJ1-2; v_gene: TRBV5-1; CDR3aa: CASSTGGTGRNYGYTF; CDR3nt: TGCGCCAGCAGCACAGGGGGAACGGGGCGAAACTATGGCTACACCTTC
d_gene: TRBD1; abundance: once; len: 11; j_gene: TRBJ1-3; v_gene: TRBV30; CDR3aa: CACFRGHTIYF; CDR3nt: TGTGCCTGCTTCAGGGGGCACACCATATATTTT
d_gene: -; abundance: -; len: 16; j_gene: TRBJ1-4; v_gene: TRBV5-1; CDR3aa: CASSIGQKSTNEKLFF; CDR3nt: TGCGCCAGCAGCATCGGACAGAAATCAACTAATGAAAAACTGTTTTTT
d_gene: TRBD1; abundance: -; len: 13; j_gene: TRBJ1-2; v_gene: TRBV15; CDR3aa: CATSRAQGDGYTF; CDR3nt: TGTGCCACCAGCAGAGCTCAGGGGGATGGCTACACCTTC
d_gene: TRBD2; abundance: -; len: 15; j_gene: TRBJ2-1; v_gene: TRBV5-1; CDR3aa: CASSALTSGTDGGFF; CDR3nt: TGCGCCAGCAGTGCCCTGACTAGCGGGACCGACGGGGGCTTCTTC
d_gene: -; abundance: -; len: 14; j_gene: TRBJ1-1; v_gene: TRBV18; CDR3aa: CASSPSSEGTEAFF; CDR3nt: TGTGCCAGCTCACCATCTAGCGAGGGCACTGAAGCTTTCTTT
d_gene: -; abundance: -; len: 15; j_gene: TRBJ2-7; v_gene: TRBV7-2; CDR3aa: CASSLMWGAAYEQYF; CDR3nt: TGTGCCAGCAGCTTAATGTGGGGAGCGGCCTACGAGCAGTACTTC
d_gene: TRBD1; abundance: once; len: 15; j_gene: TRBJ1-1; v_gene: TRBV4-3; CDR3aa: CASSQSYRGNTEAFF; CDR3nt: TGCGCCAGCAGCCAGAGCTACAGGGGGAACACTGAAGCTTTCTTT
d_gene: -; abundance: -; len: 12; j_gene: TRBJ2-2; v_gene: TRBV2; CDR3aa: CASSVTTGELFF; CDR3nt: TGTGCCAGCAGTGTAACTACCGGGGAGCTGTTTTTT
d_gene: TRBD2; abundance: -; len: 16; j_gene: TRBJ2-7; v_gene: TRBV5-1; CDR3aa: CASSLGLAGLSYEQYF; CDR3nt: TGCGCCAGCAGCTTGGGCCTAGCGGGCCTATCCTACGAGCAGTACTTC
d_gene: TRBD1; abundance: once; len: 17; j_gene: TRBJ1-1; v_gene: TRBV7-2; CDR3aa: CASSPRDRGRIYTEAFF; CDR3nt: TGTGCCAGCAGCCCCCGGGACAGGGGGCGAATATACACTGAAGCTTTCTTT
d_gene: TRBD1; abundance: -; len: 15; j_gene: TRBJ2-1; v_gene: TRBV7-9; CDR3aa: CASSLGQGTYNEQFF; CDR3nt: TGTGCCAGCAGCTTAGGACAGGGCACCTACAATGAGCAGTTCTTC
d_gene: -; abundance: -; len: 13; j_gene: TRBJ1-4; v_gene: TRBV7-8; CDR3aa: CASSPGTNEKLFF; CDR3nt: TGTGCCAGCAGCCCTGGGACAAATGAAAAACTGTTTTTT
d_gene: -; abundance: -; len: 9; j_gene: TRBJ1-2; v_gene: TRBV28; CDR3aa: CPGEDGYTF; CDR3nt: TGCCCTGGGGAGGATGGCTACACCTTC
d_gene: TRBD2; abundance: -; len: 17; j_gene: TRBJ2-5; v_gene: TRBV5-4; CDR3aa: CASSFWASGGPQETQYF; CDR3nt: TGTGCCAGCAGCTTCTGGGCTAGCGGGGGCCCTCAAGAGACCCAGTACTTC
d_gene: -; abundance: -; len: 14; j_gene: TRBJ2-3; v_gene: TRBV7-9; CDR3aa: CASSLAQGMDTQYF; CDR3nt: TGTGCCAGCAGCTTAGCTCAGGGCATGGATACGCAGTATTTT
d_gene: TRBD2; abundance: -; len: 15; j_gene: TRBJ2-1; v_gene: TRBV7-2; CDR3aa: CASSSLAGSYNEQFF; CDR3nt: TGTGCCAGCAGCTCCTTAGCGGGGTCCTACAATGAGCAGTTCTTC
d_gene: -; abundance: -; len: 12; j_gene: TRBJ2-1; v_gene: TRBV6-6; CDR3aa: CASSPAGNEQFF; CDR3nt: TGTGCCAGCAGTCCCGCGGGAAATGAGCAGTTCTTC
d_gene: -; abundance: -; len: 16; j_gene: TRBJ2-5; v_gene: TRBV28; CDR3aa: CASRKIRGMFQETQYF; CDR3nt: TGTGCCAGCAGGAAAATCAGGGGAATGTTCCAAGAGACCCAGTACTTC
d_gene: TRBD2; abundance: -; len: 15; j_gene: TRBJ2-1; v_gene: TRBV5-6; CDR3aa: CASSRLAGGENEQFF; CDR3nt: TGTGCCAGCAGCCGTCTAGCGGGAGGTGAGAATGAGCAGTTCTTC
d_gene: TRBD2; abundance: -; len: 11; j_gene: TRBJ2-1; v_gene: TRBV7-2; CDR3aa: CASSFGLAQFF; CDR3nt: TGTGCCAGCAGCTTCGGACTAGCGCAGTTCTTC
d_gene: -; abundance: -; len: 14; j_gene: TRBJ1-4; v_gene: TRBV28; CDR3aa: CASSLGQGHEKLFF; CDR3nt: TGTGCCAGCAGTTTGGGCCAGGGGCACGAAAAACTGTTTTTT
d_gene: TRBD2; abundance: -; len: 15; j_gene: TRBJ2-1; v_gene: TRBV19; CDR3aa: CASSISGRAYNEQFF; CDR3nt: TGTGCCAGTAGTATTAGCGGGAGGGCCTACAATGAGCAGTTCTTC
d_gene: -; abundance: -; len: 14; j_gene: TRBJ2-2; v_gene: TRBV29-1; CDR3aa: CSASWGDDTGELFF; CDR3nt: TGCAGCGCCTCTTGGGGGGACGACACCGGGGAGCTGTTTTTT
d_gene: -; abundance: -; len: 15; j_gene: TRBJ2-7; v_gene: TRBV6-5; CDR3aa: CASSYSPRVSYEQYF; CDR3nt: TGTGCCAGCAGTTACTCCCCCCGGGTCTCCTACGAGCAGTACTTC
d_gene: TRBD2; abundance: once; len: 15; j_gene: TRBJ2-1; v_gene: TRBV9; CDR3aa: CASSVGGGGDNEQFF; CDR3nt: TGTGCCAGCAGCGTAGGAGGCGGGGGGGACAATGAGCAGTTCTTC
d_gene: -; abundance: -; len: 13; j_gene: TRBJ2-3; v_gene: TRBV2; CDR3aa: CASRGRGEDTQYF; CDR3nt: TGTGCCAGCAGGGGCAGGGGGGAAGATACGCAGTATTTT
d_gene: -; abundance: -; len: 14; j_gene: TRBJ1-1; v_gene: TRBV19; CDR3aa: CATTTDRRGTEAFF; CDR3nt: TGTGCCACTACCACTGACAGGCGGGGGACTGAAGCTTTCTTT
d_gene: TRBD1; abundance: -; len: 14; j_gene: TRBJ2-7; v_gene: TRBV7-9; CDR3aa: CASSAWDSSYEQYF; CDR3nt: TGTGCCAGCAGCGCCTGGGACAGTTCCTACGAGCAGTACTTC
d_gene: TRBD2; abundance: -; len: 17; j_gene: TRBJ2-1; v_gene: TRBV7-2; CDR3aa: CASSLAGGAGGGDEQFF; CDR3nt: TGTGCCAGCAGCTTGGCGGGGGGAGCGGGGGGAGGCGATGAGCAGTTCTTC
d_gene: -; abundance: -; len: 12; j_gene: TRBJ2-7; v_gene: TRBV7-9; CDR3aa: CASSFPGREQYF; CDR3nt: TGTGCCAGCAGCTTCCCAGGGAGGGAGCAGTACTTC
d_gene: TRBD1; abundance: -; len: 15; j_gene: TRBJ1-6; v_gene: TRBV9; CDR3aa: CASSRQGAYNSPLHF; CDR3nt: TGTGCCAGCAGCCGACAGGGTGCCTATAATTCACCCCTCCACTTT
d_gene: TRBD1; abundance: -; len: 14; j_gene: TRBJ1-1; v_gene: TRBV2; CDR3aa: CASRDGTAYTEAFF; CDR3nt: TGTGCCAGCAGAGATGGGACAGCCTACACTGAAGCTTTCTTT
d_gene: TRBD1; abundance: once; len: 14; j_gene: TRBJ2-1; v_gene: TRBV5-1; CDR3aa: CASSFHGQDNEQFF; CDR3nt: TGCGCCAGCAGCTTCCATGGACAGGACAATGAGCAGTTCTTC
d_gene: -; abundance: -; len: 14; j_gene: TRBJ1-1; v_gene: TRBV27; CDR3aa: CASIGGRVNTEAFF; CDR3nt: TGTGCCAGCATCGGGGGGCGCGTGAACACTGAAGCTTTCTTT
d_gene: -; abundance: -; len: 13; j_gene: TRBJ2-7; v_gene: TRBV7-9; CDR3aa: CASSLQGTYEQYF; CDR3nt: TGTGCCAGCAGCTTACAGGGTACCTACGAGCAGTACTTC
d_gene: TRBD2; abundance: -; len: 17; j_gene: TRBJ2-4; v_gene: TRBV5-8; CDR3aa: CASSPGGPGLSKNIQYF; CDR3nt: TGTGCCAGCAGCCCGGGGGGACCAGGGCTTTCCAAAAACATTCAGTACTTC
d_gene: TRBD2; abundance: -; len: 17; j_gene: TRBJ2-3; v_gene: TRBV9; CDR3aa: CASSVESTSRPTDTQYF; CDR3nt: TGTGCCAGCAGCGTAGAATCGACTAGCAGACCCACAGATACGCAGTATTTT
d_gene: TRBD1; abundance: -; len: 17; j_gene: TRBJ2-2; v_gene: TRBV30; CDR3aa: CAWSATGTGVDTGELFF; CDR3nt: TGTGCCTGGAGTGCAACGGGGACAGGGGTTGACACCGGGGAGCTGTTTTTT
d_gene: -; abundance: once; len: 16; j_gene: TRBJ2-3; v_gene: TRBV19; CDR3aa: CASKYREHTSTDTQYF; CDR3nt: TGTGCCAGTAAATATAGGGAGCATACTAGCACAGATACGCAGTATTTT
d_gene: -; abundance: -; len: 14; j_gene: TRBJ1-4; v_gene: TRBV5-6; CDR3aa: CASSLGGPSEKLFF; CDR3nt: TGTGCCAGCAGCTTGGGGGGGCCGAGTGAAAAACTGTTTTTT
d_gene: -; abundance: few; len: 13; j_gene: TRBJ1-1; v_gene: TRBV29-1; CDR3aa: CSVWGLLNTEAFF; CDR3nt: TGCAGCGTTTGGGGGCTCTTGAACACTGAAGCTTTCTTT
d_gene: TRBD2; abundance: -; len: 16; j_gene: TRBJ2-5; v_gene: TRBV28; CDR3aa: CASSTTLAGSAETQYF; CDR3nt: TGTGCCAGCAGCACCACGCTAGCGGGGAGCGCAGAGACCCAGTACTTC
d_gene: -; abundance: -; len: 12; j_gene: TRBJ2-7; v_gene: TRBV18; CDR3aa: CASSPPTGEQYF; CDR3nt: TGTGCCAGCTCACCACCGACGGGCGAGCAGTACTTC
d_gene: -; abundance: few; len: 16; j_gene: TRBJ2-5; v_gene: TRBV9; CDR3aa: CASSADGAFGQETQYF; CDR3nt: TGTGCCAGCAGCGCCGATGGGGCGTTTGGACAAGAGACCCAGTACTTC
d_gene: TRBD2; abundance: -; len: 16; j_gene: TRBJ2-5; v_gene: TRBV5-4; CDR3aa: CASSLVSGGGTETQYF; CDR3nt: TGTGCCAGCAGCTTGGTTTCGGGCGGGGGGACGGAGACCCAGTACTTC
d_gene: TRBD1; abundance: -; len: 14; j_gene: TRBJ2-1; v_gene: TRBV10-3; CDR3aa: CATDGTGSYNEQFF; CDR3nt: TGTGCCACCGACGGGACAGGGTCCTACAATGAGCAGTTCTTC
d_gene: -; abundance: -; len: 16; j_gene: TRBJ2-7; v_gene: TRBV9; CDR3aa: CASSPGRGSQIYEQYF; CDR3nt: TGTGCCAGCAGCCCAGGGAGGGGGAGCCAGATCTACGAGCAGTACTTC
d_gene: TRBD2; abundance: -; len: 15; j_gene: TRBJ2-7; v_gene: TRBV5-8; CDR3aa: CASSLAGGRLYEQYF; CDR3nt: TGTGCCAGCAGCTTGGCGGGCGGGAGACTCTACGAGCAGTACTTC
d_gene: TRBD1; abundance: -; len: 14; j_gene: TRBJ1-2; v_gene: TRBV5-4; CDR3aa: CASSSDRGNYGYTF; CDR3nt: TGTGCCAGCAGCTCGGACAGGGGCAACTATGGCTACACCTTC
d_gene: -; abundance: -; len: 14; j_gene: TRBJ2-7; v_gene: TRBV6-6; CDR3aa: CASTVEEGVREQYF; CDR3nt: TGTGCCAGCACTGTTGAGGAGGGAGTGCGTGAGCAGTACTTC
d_gene: TRBD1; abundance: -; len: 16; j_gene: TRBJ1-4; v_gene: TRBV15; CDR3aa: CATSRPGTALNEKLFF; CDR3nt: TGTGCCACCAGCAGACCCGGGACAGCCCTTAATGAAAAACTGTTTTTT